This entry describes one TCR beta chain. This CDR3 region has 17 residues. Germline values: CDR1 SGHDN, CDR2 FVKESK. V was cut by 1 base and J by 0 bases, with 13 bases left in between. This specimen belongs to a study of cytomegalovirus exposure and HLA in healthy donors. Primers included in the PCR were 60 Vbeta and 13 Jbeta primers. Repertoires were generated with immunoSEQ multiplex PCR, while TCRdb's copy carries only in-frame clones and drops some. The table lists 130,000 to 150,000 clones. The V gene is TRBV14, the J gene TRBJ2-1; D gene uncertain. This receptor was identified in a man aged 40-49 years in good health and CMV-seronegative. Specimen: PBMCs. This chain's CDR3 is CASSQVPGRRSYNEQFF. DNA for the CDR3: TGTGCCAGCAGCCAAGTCCCCGGCAGGCGCTCCTACAATGAGCAGTTCTTC.